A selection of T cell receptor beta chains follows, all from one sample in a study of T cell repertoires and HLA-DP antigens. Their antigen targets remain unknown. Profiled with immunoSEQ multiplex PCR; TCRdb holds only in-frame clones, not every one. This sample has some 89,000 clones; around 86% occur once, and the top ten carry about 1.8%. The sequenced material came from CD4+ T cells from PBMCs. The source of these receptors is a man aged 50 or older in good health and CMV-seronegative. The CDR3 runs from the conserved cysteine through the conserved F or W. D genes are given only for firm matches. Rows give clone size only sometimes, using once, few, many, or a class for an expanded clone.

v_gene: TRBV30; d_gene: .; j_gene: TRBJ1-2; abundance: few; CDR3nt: TGTGCCTGGGACAGGTACTATGGCTACACCTTC; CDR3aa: CAWDRYYGYTF
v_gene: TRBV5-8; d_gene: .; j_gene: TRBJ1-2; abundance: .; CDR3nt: TGTGCCAGCAGCTTAGGCGGAAGGGACTATGGCTACACCTTC; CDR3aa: CASSLGGRDYGYTF
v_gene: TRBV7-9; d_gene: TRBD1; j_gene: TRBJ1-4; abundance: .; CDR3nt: TGTGCCAGCAGATCCGGGACAGAGGGTGAAAAACTGTTTTTT; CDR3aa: CASRSGTEGEKLFF
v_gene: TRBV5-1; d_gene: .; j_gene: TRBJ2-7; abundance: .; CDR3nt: TGCGCCAGCAGCTTGGAGAGGGGCGGGAACGAGCAGTACTTC; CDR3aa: CASSLERGGNEQYF
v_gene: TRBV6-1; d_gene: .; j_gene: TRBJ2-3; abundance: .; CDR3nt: TGTGCCAGCAGGAGGACCCACAGCACAGATACGCAGTATTTT; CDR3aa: CASRRTHSTDTQYF
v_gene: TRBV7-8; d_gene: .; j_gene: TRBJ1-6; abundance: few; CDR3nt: TGTGCCAGCTCCTTAAAGGGGAATTCACCCCTCCACTTT; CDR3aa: CASSLKGNSPLHF
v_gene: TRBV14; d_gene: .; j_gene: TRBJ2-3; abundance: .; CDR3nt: TGTGCCAGCAGCCGCCCGAGGGCAGGGACAGATACGCAGTATTTT; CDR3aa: CASSRPRAGTDTQYF
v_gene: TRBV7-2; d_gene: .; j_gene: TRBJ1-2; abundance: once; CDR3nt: TGTGCCAGCAGCTATCCCCCGGGTAGATCTGGCTACACCTTC; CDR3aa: CASSYPPGRSGYTF
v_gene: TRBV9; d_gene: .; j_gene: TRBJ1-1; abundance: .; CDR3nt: TGTGCCAGCAGCGCCGACATGAACACTGAAGCTTTCTTT; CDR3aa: CASSADMNTEAFF
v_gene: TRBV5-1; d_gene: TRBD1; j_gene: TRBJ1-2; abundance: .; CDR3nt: TGCGCCAGCAGGGGGACAGATTCTAACTATGGCTACACCTTC; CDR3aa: CASRGTDSNYGYTF
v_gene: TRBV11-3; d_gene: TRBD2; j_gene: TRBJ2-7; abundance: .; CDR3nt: TGTGCCAGCAGCTTATCTAGCGGGAGTGGGTACGAGCAGTACTTC; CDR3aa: CASSLSSGSGYEQYF
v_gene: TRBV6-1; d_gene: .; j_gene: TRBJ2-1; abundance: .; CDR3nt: TGTGCCAGCAGTGAACCGGGCGGGAACAAATACAATGAGCAGTTCTTC; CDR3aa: CASSEPGGNKYNEQFF
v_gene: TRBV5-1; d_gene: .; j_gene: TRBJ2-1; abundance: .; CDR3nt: TGCGCCAGCAGCTTGGGACAGGCAAATGAGCAGTTCTTC; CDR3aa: CASSLGQANEQFF
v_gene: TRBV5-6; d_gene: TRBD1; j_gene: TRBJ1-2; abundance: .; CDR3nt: TGTGCCAGCAGACTCCGGGGAGGGCAGGGGGCCGGTGGCTACACCTTC; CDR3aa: CASRLRGGQGAGGYTF
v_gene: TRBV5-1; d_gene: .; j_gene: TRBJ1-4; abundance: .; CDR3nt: TGCGCCAGCAGCTTATTCGGACCGGCAACTAATGAAAAACTGTTTTTT; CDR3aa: CASSLFGPATNEKLFF
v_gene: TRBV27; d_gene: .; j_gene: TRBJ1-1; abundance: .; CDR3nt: TGTGCCAGCAGTTTCCGGGAGAGCACTGAAGCTTTCTTT; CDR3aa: CASSFRESTEAFF
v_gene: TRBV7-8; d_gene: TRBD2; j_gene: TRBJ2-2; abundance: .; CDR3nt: TGTGCCAGCAGCTTAGCCGCTAGCGGGGTATACACCGGGGAGCTGTTTTTT; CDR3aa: CASSLAASGVYTGELFF
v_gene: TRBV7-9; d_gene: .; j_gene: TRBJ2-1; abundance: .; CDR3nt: TGTGCCAGCAGCTCTAGTTTCCTGGCCTCCTACAATGAGCAGTTCTTC; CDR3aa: CASSSSFLASYNEQFF
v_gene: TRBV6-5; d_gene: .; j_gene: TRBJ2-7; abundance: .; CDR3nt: TGTGCCAGCAGTACAGGGGTGAGCGGGGCCGAGCAGTACTTC; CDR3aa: CASSTGVSGAEQYF
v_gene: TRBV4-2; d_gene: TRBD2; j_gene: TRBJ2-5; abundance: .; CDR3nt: TGTGCCAGCAGCCAAGTGACTAGCGGGGGGCGAGAGACCCAGTACTTC; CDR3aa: CASSQVTSGGRETQYF
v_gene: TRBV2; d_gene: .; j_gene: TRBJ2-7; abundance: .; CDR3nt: TGTGCCAGCAGTGAGCGGCGGCTTTACGAGCAGTACTTC; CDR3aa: CASSERRLYEQYF
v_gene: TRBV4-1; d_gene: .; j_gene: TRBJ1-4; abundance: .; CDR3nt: TGCGCCAGCAGCCAAGTCGGAGTAAAACTGTTTTTT; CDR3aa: CASSQVGVKLFF
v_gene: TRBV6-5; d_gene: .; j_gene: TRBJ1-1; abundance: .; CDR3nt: TGTGCCAGCAGCGACGCCCCCCCAACAGAAGCTTTCTTT; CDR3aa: CASSDAPPTEAFF
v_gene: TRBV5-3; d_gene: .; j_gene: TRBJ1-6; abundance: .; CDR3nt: TGTGCCAGCAGCTTTGATCAGGCGACCTCACCCCTCCACTTT; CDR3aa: CASSFDQATSPLHF
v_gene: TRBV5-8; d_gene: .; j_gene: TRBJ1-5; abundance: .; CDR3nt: TGTGCCAGCACCCACAGTAGCAATCAGCCCCAGCATTTT; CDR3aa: CASTHSSNQPQHF
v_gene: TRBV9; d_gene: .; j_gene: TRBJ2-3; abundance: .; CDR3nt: TGTGCCAGCAGCCTCGGCCTAGATACGCAGTATTTT; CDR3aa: CASSLGLDTQYF
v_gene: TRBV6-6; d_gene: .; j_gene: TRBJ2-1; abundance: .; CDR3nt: TGTGCCAGCAGTTACGAGCAGCCCTACAATGAGCAGTTCTTC; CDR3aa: CASSYEQPYNEQFF
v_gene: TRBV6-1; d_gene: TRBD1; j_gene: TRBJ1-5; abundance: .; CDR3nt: TGTGCCAGCAGTGAAGCGGAAAACAGGGGGCTCGGCAATCAGCCCCAGCATTTT; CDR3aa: CASSEAENRGLGNQPQHF
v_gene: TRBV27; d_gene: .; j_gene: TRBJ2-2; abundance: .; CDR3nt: TGTGCCAGCAGTTTAAAGGGGATTGGCACCGGGGAGCTGTTTTTT; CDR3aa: CASSLKGIGTGELFF
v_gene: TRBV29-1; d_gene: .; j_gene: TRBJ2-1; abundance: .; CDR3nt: TGCAGCGTTGCCCCCGTTGGGGGATACAATGAGCAGTTCTTC; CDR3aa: CSVAPVGGYNEQFF
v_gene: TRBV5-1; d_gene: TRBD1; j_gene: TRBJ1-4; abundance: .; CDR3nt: TGCGCCAGCAGTAAGCCAGGGGGCGATGAAAAACTGTTTTTT; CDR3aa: CASSKPGGDEKLFF